The source of this T cell receptor beta chain is a study of blood T cell repertoires in COVID-19. Study-level background: Some COVID-19 samples were acute and others convalescent; all came from the United States, Italy and Spain. PBMCs, B-cell-depleted T cells, or T cells were the source of the cDNA or gDNA that made up the material.

As handled by the study authors: Amplification with reference gene primers provided the estimates of nucleated cell counts. Some clones are missing from TCRdb's copy, which holds only in-frame ones; the method was immunoSEQ multiplex PCR. Clone size and V and J calls were adopted from that table, with D and trimming inferred from the DNA. The sample carries 300,000 to 400,000 clones, 85% to 90% recorded once. CDR1 and CDR2 from the germline V gene are SNHLY and FYNNEI. With 6 bases clipped from V and 6 bases from J, the junction kept 6 bases outside the gene matches. This CDR3 has 14 amino acids. The source of this sequence is a woman aged 50 to 60 with active or convalescent COVID-19. The chain employs TRBV2 and TRBJ1-5; 9 bases align to TRBD1. Sequenced input: peripheral blood. The CDR3: CASRAGQGSQPQHF. The CDR3 bases are TGTGCCAGCAGGGCGGGACAGGGAAGTCAGCCCCAGCATTTT.